This section outlines one T cell receptor beta chain sequence together with its context. Germline-derived CDR1 and CDR2 are LNHDA and SQIVND (reference sequence). Trimming cost V 5 bases and J 0 bases, with 8 bases left between them. The CDR3 runs 14 residues. The sample is drawn from a study of T cell responses to AZD1222 COVID-19 vaccine. Using immunoSEQ multiplex PCR, the repertoire was profiled, and TCRdb retains in-frame clones only, with some absent. This table holds 84,000 or so clones, around 90% found once. The starting material was peripheral blood, obtained on day 0 of AZD1222 vaccination. V usage is TRBV19 and J usage is TRBJ1-5, with D hard to call. This sequence was found in an adult in good health. The CDR3 reads CASSLGYSNQPQHF. The CDR3 region has the DNA TGTGCCAGTAGTTTGGGCTATAGCAATCAGCCCCAGCATTTT.